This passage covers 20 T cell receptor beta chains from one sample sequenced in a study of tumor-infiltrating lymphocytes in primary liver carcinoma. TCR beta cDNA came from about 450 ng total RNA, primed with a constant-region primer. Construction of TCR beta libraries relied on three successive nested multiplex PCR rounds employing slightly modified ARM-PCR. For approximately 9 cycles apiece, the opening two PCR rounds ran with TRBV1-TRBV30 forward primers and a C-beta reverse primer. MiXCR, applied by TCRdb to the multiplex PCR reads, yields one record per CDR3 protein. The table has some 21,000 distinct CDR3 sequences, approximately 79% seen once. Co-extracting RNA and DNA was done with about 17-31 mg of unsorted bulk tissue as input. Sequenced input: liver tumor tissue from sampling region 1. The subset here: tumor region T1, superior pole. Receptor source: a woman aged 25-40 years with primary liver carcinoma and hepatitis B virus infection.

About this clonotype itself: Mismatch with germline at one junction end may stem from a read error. The CDR3 region is CTSIMDSFGNQSQHF. Here the CDR3 DNA reads TGTACCAGCATTATGGACAGTTTTGGTAATCAGTCCCAGCATTTT. The chain uses TRBV6-2 or TRBV6-3 and TRBJ1-5; perhaps TRBD1 as D (6 bases). This CDR3 has 15 residues. Germline V gene sequence: CDR1 MNHEY, CDR2 SVGEGT.

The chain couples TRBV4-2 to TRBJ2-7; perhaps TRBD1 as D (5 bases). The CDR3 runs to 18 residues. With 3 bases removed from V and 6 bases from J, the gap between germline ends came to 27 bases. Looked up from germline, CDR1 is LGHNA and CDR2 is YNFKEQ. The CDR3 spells CASSQEHPGQGGPREQYF. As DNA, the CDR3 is TGTGCCAGCAGCCAGGAACACCCAGGACAAGGTGGACCGCGCGAGCAGTACTTC.

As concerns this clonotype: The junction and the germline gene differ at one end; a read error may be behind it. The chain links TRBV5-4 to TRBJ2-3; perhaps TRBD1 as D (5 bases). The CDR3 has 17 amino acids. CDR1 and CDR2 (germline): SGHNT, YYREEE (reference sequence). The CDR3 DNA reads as TGTGTCAGCAGCGTAGGCGGACACACTCCACCCACAGATACGCAGTATTTT. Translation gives CVSSVGGHTPPTDTQYF.

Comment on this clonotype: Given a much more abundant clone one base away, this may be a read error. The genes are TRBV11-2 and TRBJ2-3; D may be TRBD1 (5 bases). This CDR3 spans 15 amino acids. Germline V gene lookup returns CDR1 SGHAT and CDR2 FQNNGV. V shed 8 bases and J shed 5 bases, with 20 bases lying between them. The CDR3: CASRTRHGRGDTQYF. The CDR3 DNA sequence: TGTGCCAGCCGGACGCGACATGGAAGGGGAGATACGCAGTATTTT.

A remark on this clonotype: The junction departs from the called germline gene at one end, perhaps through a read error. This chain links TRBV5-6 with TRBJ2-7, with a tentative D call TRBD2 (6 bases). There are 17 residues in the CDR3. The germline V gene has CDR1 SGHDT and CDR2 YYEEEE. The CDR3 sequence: CASSLVRSRGNGDEHYF. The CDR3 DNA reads TGTGCCAGCAGTTTGGTTAGGAGTCGCGGGAACGGAGACGAGCACTACTTC.

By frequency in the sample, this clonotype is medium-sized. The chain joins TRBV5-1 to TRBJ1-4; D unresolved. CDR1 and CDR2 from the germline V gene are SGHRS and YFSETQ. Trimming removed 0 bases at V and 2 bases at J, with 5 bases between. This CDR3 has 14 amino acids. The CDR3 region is CASSLGNTNEKLFF. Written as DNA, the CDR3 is TGCGCCAGCAGCTTGGGGAATACTAATGAAAAACTGTTTTTT.

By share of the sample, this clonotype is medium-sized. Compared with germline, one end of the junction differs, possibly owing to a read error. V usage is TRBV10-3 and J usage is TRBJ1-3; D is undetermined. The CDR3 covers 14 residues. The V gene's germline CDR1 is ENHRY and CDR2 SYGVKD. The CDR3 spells CAISESVSGNSIYF. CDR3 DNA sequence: TGTGCCATCAGTGAGTCAGTTTCTGGAAACTCCATATATTTT.

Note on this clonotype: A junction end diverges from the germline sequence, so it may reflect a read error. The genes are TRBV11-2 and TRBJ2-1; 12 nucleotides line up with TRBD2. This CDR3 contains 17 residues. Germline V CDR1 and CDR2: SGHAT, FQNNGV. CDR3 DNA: TGCGCCGGCAGCCTTACTAGCGGGAGGTTCCCAGGCGATGAGCAGTTCTTT. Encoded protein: CAGSLTSGRFPGDEQFF.

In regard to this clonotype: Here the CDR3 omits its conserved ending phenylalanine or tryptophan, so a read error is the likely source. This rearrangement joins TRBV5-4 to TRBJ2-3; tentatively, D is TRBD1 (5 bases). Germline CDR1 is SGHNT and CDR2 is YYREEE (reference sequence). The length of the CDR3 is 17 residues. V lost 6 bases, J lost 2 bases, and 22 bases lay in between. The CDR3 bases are TGTGCCAGCAACGTATACGGACACCCTCCACCCACAGATACGCAGTATTTA. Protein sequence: CASNVYGHPPPTDTQYL.

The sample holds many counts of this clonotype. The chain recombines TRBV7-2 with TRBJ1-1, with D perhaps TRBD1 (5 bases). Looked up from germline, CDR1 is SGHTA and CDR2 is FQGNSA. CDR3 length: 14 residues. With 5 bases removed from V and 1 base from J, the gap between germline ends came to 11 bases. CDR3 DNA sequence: TGTGCCAGCAGCCAGGGACGGGCGAACACTGAAGCTTTCTTT. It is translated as CASSQGRANTEAFF.

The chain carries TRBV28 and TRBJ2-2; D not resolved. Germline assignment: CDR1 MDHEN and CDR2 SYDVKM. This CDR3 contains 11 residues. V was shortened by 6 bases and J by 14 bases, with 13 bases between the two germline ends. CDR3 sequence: CASSDAWQLFF. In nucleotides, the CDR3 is TGTGCCAGCAGCGATGCTTGGCAACTGTTTTTT.

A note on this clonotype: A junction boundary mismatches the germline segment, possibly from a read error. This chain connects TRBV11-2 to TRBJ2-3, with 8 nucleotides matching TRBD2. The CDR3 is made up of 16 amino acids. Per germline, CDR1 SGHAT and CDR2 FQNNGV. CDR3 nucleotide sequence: TGTGCCAGCAGCGCGGAACTAGCGGTTATTGTTGATACACAGTATTTT. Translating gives CASSAELAVIVDTQYF.

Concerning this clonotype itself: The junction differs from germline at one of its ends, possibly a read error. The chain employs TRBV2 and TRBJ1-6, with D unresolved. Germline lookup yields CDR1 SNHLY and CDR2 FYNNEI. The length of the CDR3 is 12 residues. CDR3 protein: CVSSRPNSPLHF. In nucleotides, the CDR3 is TGCGTCAGCAGTCGACCTAATTCACCCCTCCACTTT.

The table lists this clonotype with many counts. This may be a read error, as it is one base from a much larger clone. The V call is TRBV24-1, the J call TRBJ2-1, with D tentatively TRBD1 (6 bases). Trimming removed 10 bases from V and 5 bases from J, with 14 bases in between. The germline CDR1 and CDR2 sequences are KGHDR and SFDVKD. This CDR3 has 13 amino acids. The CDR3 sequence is CATQGHPDNEQFF. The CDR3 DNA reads TGTGCCACACAGGGACATCCCGACAATGAGCAGTTCTTC.

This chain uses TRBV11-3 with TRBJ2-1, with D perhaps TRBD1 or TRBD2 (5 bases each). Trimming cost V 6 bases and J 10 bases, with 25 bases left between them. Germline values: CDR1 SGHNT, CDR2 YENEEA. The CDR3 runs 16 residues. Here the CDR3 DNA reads TGTGCCAGCAGTTCAACGGGACGCGGCTCCTTGGAAGAGCAGTTCTTC. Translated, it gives CASSSTGRGSLEEQFF.

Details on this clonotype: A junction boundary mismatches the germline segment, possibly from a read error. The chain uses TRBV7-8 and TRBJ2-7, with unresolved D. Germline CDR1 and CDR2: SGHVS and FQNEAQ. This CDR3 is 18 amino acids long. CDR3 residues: CASSSGLGRAMSSYEHYF. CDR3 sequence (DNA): TGTGCCAGCAGCTCGGGTCTCGGTCGTGCTATGAGCTCCTACGAGCATTACTTC.

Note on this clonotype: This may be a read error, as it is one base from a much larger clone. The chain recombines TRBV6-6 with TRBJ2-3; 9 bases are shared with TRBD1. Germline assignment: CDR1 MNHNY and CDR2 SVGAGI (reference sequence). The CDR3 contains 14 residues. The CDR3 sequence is CTSSPDRGGDTQYF. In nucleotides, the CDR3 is TGTACCAGCAGCCCGGACAGGGGTGGAGATACGCAGTATTTT.

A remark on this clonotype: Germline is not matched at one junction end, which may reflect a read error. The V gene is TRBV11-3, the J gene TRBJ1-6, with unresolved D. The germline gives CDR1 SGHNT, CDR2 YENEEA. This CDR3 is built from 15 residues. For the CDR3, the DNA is TGTACCACCAGCTTTAAGTGGAGCTATAATTCACCTCTCCACTTT. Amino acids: CTTSFKWSYNSPLHF.

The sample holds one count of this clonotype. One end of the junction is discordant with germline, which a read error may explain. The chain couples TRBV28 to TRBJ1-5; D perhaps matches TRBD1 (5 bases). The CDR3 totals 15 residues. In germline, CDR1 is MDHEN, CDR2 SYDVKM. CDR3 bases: TGTGCCAGCTGTTTACAGGTTTGGAGTGATCACCCACAGCATTTT. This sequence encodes CASCLQVWSDHPQHF.

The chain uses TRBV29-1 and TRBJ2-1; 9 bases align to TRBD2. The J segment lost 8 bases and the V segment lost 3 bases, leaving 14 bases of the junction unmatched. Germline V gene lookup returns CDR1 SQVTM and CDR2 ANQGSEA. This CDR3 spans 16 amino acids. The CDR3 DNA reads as TGCAGCGTTGACCACGGGACTAGCCGACCTTACGATGAGCAGTTCTTC. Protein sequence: CSVDHGTSRPYDEQFF.